What follows are 29 T cell receptor beta chains derived from one specimen sequenced in a study of OX40 agonist ivuxolimab in advanced cancers. Measured with immunoSEQ multiplex PCR; TCRdb has only the in-frame clones, and not every one. The table records tens of thousands of clones, approximately 83% of them present only once. Source: CD4+ or CD8+ T cells sorted from blood, taken in a trial of the OX40 agonist ivuxolimab. These receptors originate from an adult with an advanced solid tumor such as melanoma, head and neck, liver or kidney cancer.

The genes are TRBV5-1 and TRBJ2-5, with 11 bases fitting TRBD2. Per the germline V gene, CDR1 is SGHRS and CDR2 is YFSETQ. The CDR3 extends over 16 amino acids. V shed 6 bases and J 5 bases; nucleotides not matched to a gene: 12. CDR3 DNA: TGCGCCAGCAAATCTGCTAGCGGGGGGCCGGGCGAGACCCAGTACTTC. Protein sequence: CASKSASGGPGETQYF.

This sequence joins TRBV10-3 and TRBJ2-2; 7 bases line up with TRBD1. The CDR3 length is 15 residues. The V gene end was trimmed by 5 bases and the J gene end by 4 bases; junction bases not matched to a gene: 7. CDR1 is ENHRY, CDR2 SYGVKD, per germline. CDR3 in amino acids: CAISPQGLGTGELFF. In DNA, the CDR3 is TGTGCCATCAGTCCACAGGGGTTGGGCACCGGGGAGCTGTTTTTT.

This chain uses TRBV5-1 with TRBJ2-7, with 10 positions matching TRBD1. Germline CDR1 SGHRS, CDR2 YFSETQ. This CDR3 is built from 15 residues. Trimming took 0 bases from V and 5 from J; bases not matched to a gene: 5. The CDR3 is CASSLETGGIDEQYF. For the CDR3, the DNA is TGCGCCAGCAGCTTGGAGACAGGGGGCATCGACGAGCAGTACTTC.

J is TRBJ2-5 and V is TRBV21-1; the tabulated D call, TRBD2, remains unverified against the DNA. TRBV21-1 is a documented pseudogene. The CDR3 contains 20 residues. In DNA form, the CDR3 reads TGTGCCAGCAGCACTTCGGGTGGACTAGCGGGGCCCTCGCGGGGAGAGACCCAGTACTTC. Translating it yields CASSTSGGLAGPSRGETQYF.

In its sample, this clone was seen many times. The CDR3 region has the DNA TGTGCCATCAGTGAGTCGATTCTGGGCTCACCCCTCCACTTT. This translates into CAISESILGSPLHF. The genes are TRBV10-3 and TRBJ1-6; the D is unclear. V dropped 0 bases and J dropped 10 bases, with 10 bases sitting between them. Germline CDR1 is ENHRY and CDR2 is SYGVKD. There are 14 residues in the CDR3.

The rearrangement uses TRBV10-3 and TRBJ1-5, with D perhaps TRBD1 (6 bases). CDR1 is ENHRY, CDR2 SYGVKD, per germline. The V and J ends lost 3 bases and 7 bases respectively, with 19 bases between them. The CDR3 is 16 residues long. The CDR3 coding sequence is TGTGCCATCAGTGAAGGACAGCAGGGTAGAACGCAGCCCCAGCATTTT. Protein product: CAISEGQQGRTQPQHF.

V and J are TRBV10-1 and TRBJ2-3; tentative D call: TRBD2 (5 bases). Trimming removed 9 bases at V and 1 base at J, with 8 bases between. CDR3 length: 12 residues. Germline V gives CDR1 WNHNN, CDR2 SYGVQD (reference sequence). This CDR3 reads CASSGCTDTQYF. The CDR3 nucleotides are TGCGCCAGTTCGGGGTGCACAGATACGCAGTATTTT.

CDR3 sequence reads: CASWTGHNQPQHF. The CDR3 DNA is TGTGCCAGCTGGACAGGACACAATCAGCCCCAGCATTTT. This sequence joins TRBV6-1 and TRBJ1-5, with 7 bases lining up with TRBD1. The V segment lost 8 bases and the J segment 3 bases; nucleotides outside the gene matches: 4. Germline V lookup: CDR1 MNHNS, CDR2 SASEGT. The CDR3 consists of 13 residues.

The chain links TRBV5-6 to TRBJ2-2; 7 nucleotides align to TRBD1. The germline V gene has CDR1 SGHDT and CDR2 YYEEEE. This CDR3 is built from 15 residues. The J segment lost 3 bases and the V segment lost 5 bases, leaving 7 bases of the junction unmatched. Here the CDR3 reads CASRLDREDTGELFF. The CDR3 nucleotides read TGTGCCAGCAGGTTAGACAGGGAAGACACCGGGGAGCTGTTTTTT.

The chain is built from TRBV5-1 and TRBJ1-1; D is uncertain. This CDR3 spans 14 amino acids. CDR1 and CDR2 from the germline V gene are SGHRS and YFSETQ. The V end lost 2 bases, the J end lost 2 bases, and 10 bases lay between the germline ends. The CDR3 DNA reads TGCGCCAGCAGCTTTTTCGGCAGCAACACTGAAGCTTTCTTT. Translated, it gives CASSFFGSNTEAFF.

The chain couples TRBV19 to TRBJ1-4; D perhaps matches TRBD1 (6 bases). The germline V gene encodes CDR1 LNHDA and CDR2 SQIVND (reference sequence). This CDR3 contains 17 residues. The V gene lost 4 bases and the J gene lost 7 bases, with 22 bases spanning the gap. CDR3 amino acids: CASSKNPIGGQTEKLFF. CDR3 nucleotides: TGTGCCAGTAGTAAGAACCCTATAGGGGGGCAAACTGAAAAACTGTTTTTT.

V and J are TRBV7-2 and TRBJ2-7; D possibly corresponds to TRBD2 (5 bases). The germline CDR1 and CDR2 sequences are SGHTA and FQGNSA. V lost 1 base, J lost 3 bases, and 13 bases lay in between. The CDR3 sequence is 15 residues long. The CDR3 reads CASSLGAGSHYEQYF. CDR3 coding DNA: TGTGCCAGCAGCTTAGGGGCGGGTTCTCACTACGAGCAGTACTTC.

This clone came up once. This chain connects TRBV7-2 to TRBJ1-2; D gene uncertain. The germline V gene has CDR1 SGHTA and CDR2 FQGNSA. The germline V and J ends were trimmed by 1 base and 2 bases, with 8 bases remaining between them. The CDR3 has 14 residues. CDR3 sequence: CASSLGGSNYGYTF. Here the CDR3 DNA reads TGTGCCAGCAGCTTAGGCGGCTCAAACTATGGCTACACCTTC.

The rearrangement joins TRBV28 to TRBJ2-5, with 16 positions matching TRBD2. The length of the CDR3 is 15 residues. V dropped 5 bases and J dropped 14; count of bases not matched to a gene: 11. The germline V gene has CDR1 MDHEN and CDR2 SYDVKM. This CDR3 is CASSPPGLAGGNIYF. The DNA of the CDR3 is TGTGCCAGCAGTCCACCGGGACTAGCGGGGGGGAATATATACTTC.

The CDR3 loop is CASSLYKPMNTEAFF. CDR3 in DNA: TGTGCCAGCAGTTTGTACAAACCCATGAACACTGAAGCTTTCTTT. The chain couples TRBV27 to TRBJ1-1, with no clear D. The CDR3 loop spans 15 amino acids. Trimming shortened V by 3 bases and J by 0 bases, and 11 bases separated the two germline ends. The germline V gene encodes CDR1 MNHEY and CDR2 SMNVEV (reference sequence).

The gene calls are TRBV14 and TRBJ2-7, with 11 nucleotides matching TRBD1. In germline, CDR1 is SGHDN, CDR2 FVKESK. This CDR3 has 16 residues. With 6 bases clipped from V and 3 bases from J, the junction kept 10 bases outside the gene matches. CDR3 nucleotides: TGTGCCAGCAGTCAGAGGGTAGGGACAGGGGGCTACGAGCAGTACTTC. It is translated as CASSQRVGTGGYEQYF.

The V call is TRBV10-3, the J call TRBJ2-1; weak D call: TRBD1 (6 bases). Trimming stripped 9 bases from V and 6 bases from J, with 12 bases between. Germline-derived CDR1 and CDR2 are ENHRY and SYGVKD. The CDR3 loop spans 12 amino acids. CDR3 loop: CAIRQGSNEQFF. DNA of the CDR3: TGTGCCATAAGGCAGGGGTCCAATGAGCAGTTCTTC.

This clone was seen only once. The chain couples TRBV19 to TRBJ1-5; tentative D call: TRBD1 (5 bases). Trimming stripped 7 bases from V and 3 bases from J, with 16 bases between. Per the germline V gene, CDR1 is LNHDA and CDR2 is SQIVND (reference sequence). CDR3 length equals 15 residues. CDR3 loop: CASMRATGNNQPQHF. The CDR3 DNA follows: TGTGCCAGTATGCGCGCCACAGGTAACAATCAGCCCCAGCATTTT.

The rearrangement links TRBV6-1 to TRBJ1-2; TRBD1 is a possible D gene (5 bases). With 3 bases removed from V and 5 bases from J, the gap between germline ends came to 13 bases. This CDR3 comprises 14 residues. Germline V lookup: CDR1 MNHNS, CDR2 SASEGT. As DNA, the CDR3 is TGTGCCAGCAGTGAGCGGGGCGAGGGATATGGCTACACCTTC. As protein: CASSERGEGYGYTF.

V usage is TRBV9 and J usage is TRBJ2-5; tentative D call: TRBD2 (6 bases). The CDR3 is 15 amino acids. Germline CDR1 SGDLS, CDR2 YYNGEE. V lost 0 bases and J lost 5, with 14 bases in between. CDR3 nucleotides: TGTGCCAGCAGCGTAGGAGGTCGGGGGTCGGAGACCCAGTACTTC. Residues: CASSVGGRGSETQYF.

This chain joins TRBV7-6 and TRBJ1-6; a possible D gene is TRBD1 (6 bases). Trimming pared 3 bases from V and 9 bases from J, leaving 12 bases between. The CDR3 has 14 amino acids. The V gene's germline CDR1 is SGHVS and CDR2 FNYEAQ. In DNA form, the CDR3 reads TGTGCCAGCAGCTTCGGGGGGCTTGGTTCACCCCTCCACTTT. Its protein product is CASSFGGLGSPLHF.

This chain links TRBV6-6 with TRBJ1-3; 9 bases fit TRBD1. Germline assignment: CDR1 MNHNY and CDR2 SVGAGI (reference sequence). This CDR3 is 15 amino acids long. V shed 7 bases, J shed 3 bases, and the junction held 7 bases outside the gene matches. CDR3 sequence: CASKETGGYGNTIYF. DNA of the CDR3: TGTGCCAGCAAAGAAACAGGGGGCTATGGAAACACCATATATTTT.

This clone was seen a handful of times. The chain uses TRBV29-1 and TRBJ1-2; weak D call: TRBD1 (5 bases). CDR1 and CDR2 from the germline V gene are SQVTM and ANQGSEA. Trimming stripped 0 bases from V and 4 bases from J, with 21 bases between. CDR3 length: 17 amino acids. The CDR3 DNA reads as TGCAGCGTTGAAGATCTCTCCAGGGTTAAGTCGGGCTATGGCTACACCTTC. Translating it yields CSVEDLSRVKSGYGYTF.

The V call is TRBV28, the J call TRBJ2-7; D may be TRBD2 (6 bases). CDR1 is MDHEN and CDR2 is SYDVKM in the germline V gene. There are 14 residues in the CDR3. The germline V and J ends were trimmed by 7 bases and 3 bases, with 16 bases remaining between them. The CDR3 DNA reads TGTGCCAGCACCAAATCGGGACTGAACTACGAGCAGTACTTC. Translation gives CASTKSGLNYEQYF.

This clone was counted between two and nine times. The V gene is TRBV4-3, the J gene TRBJ2-3; D may match TRBD1 or TRBD2 (6 bases each). The CDR3 loop spans 15 amino acids. V lost 2 bases, J lost 6 bases, and 15 bases lay in between. Per germline, CDR1 LGHNA and CDR2 YSLEER. CDR3 protein: CASSQSRGPGDTQYF. The CDR3 DNA follows: TGCGCCAGCAGCCAATCACGGGGGCCCGGCGATACGCAGTATTTT.

This rearrangement joins TRBV2 to TRBJ2-5, with 9 bases that match TRBD2. The CDR3 spans 14 residues. V was clipped by 3 bases and J by 5 bases; unmatched bases: 4. Germline loops: CDR1 SNHLY, CDR2 FYNNEI. The CDR3 sequence is CASSDLAGWETQYF. The CDR3 nucleotides are TGTGCCAGCAGTGATCTAGCGGGGTGGGAGACCCAGTACTTC.

The chain carries TRBV14 and TRBJ2-1, with 9 bases identical to TRBD1. This CDR3 has 13 residues. The V and J ends lost 4 bases and 9 bases, in that order; junction bases with no gene match: 4. CDR1 and CDR2 (germline): SGHDN, FVKESK. Here the CDR3 reads CASSRDRVTEQFF. CDR3 sequence (DNA): TGTGCCAGCAGCCGGGACAGGGTAACTGAGCAGTTCTTC.

The chain carries TRBV9 and TRBJ2-2, with TRBD2 identical over 10 bases. The CDR3 consists of 17 residues. V shed 6 bases and J 6 bases; nucleotides not matched to a gene: 14. The germline V gene encodes CDR1 SGDLS and CDR2 YYNGEE. In DNA, the CDR3 is TGTGCCAGCACCCAAGGGGGGGCTAGCGGGGGTGCCGGGGAGCTGTTTTTT. It yields the protein CASTQGGASGGAGELFF.

Turning to this clone: A read error may produce the germline difference seen at one junction end. The chain is built from TRBV28 and TRBJ1-2; possibly TRBD1 for D (5 bases). The CDR3 loop spans 12 amino acids. Germline V gene data show CDR1 as MDHEN and CDR2 as SYDVKM. The CDR3 region has the DNA TGTGCCAGCAGGCTTTCAGGGAGTGTGTTGCTCTTC. The encoded protein is CASRLSGSVLLF.